One and the same sample provided the 4 T cell receptor beta chains below, sequenced in a study of beta chain features in type 1 diabetes. General study results and limits: TCRB CDR3s from Type 1 diabetes patients were moderately but significantly shorter in all four CD4+ subsets.

The sequenced template was cDNA made from the entire isolated RNA. Data came from immunoSEQ multiplex PCR; TCRdb stores just in-frame clones and leaves some out. The sample yields about 47,000 clones, around 45% seen once. These TCRs are of unknown antigen specificity. The sequenced material came from stem cell memory CD4+ T cells from blood. All receptors come from a man aged 25 to 40 with type 1 diabetes.

V and J are TRBV30 and TRBJ2-7, with 9 bases matching TRBD2. Trimming cost V 4 bases and J 7 bases; bases outside gene matches: 17. The CDR3 is 16 residues long. Germline lookup yields CDR1 GTSNPN and CDR2 SVGIG (reference sequence). The CDR3 nucleotides are TGTGCCTGGAACTCTGCAGGGGCCATAGCGGGAGAGGAGCAGTACTTC. Protein product: CAWNSAGAIAGEEQYF.

This rearrangement joins TRBV28 to TRBJ2-5; tentatively, D is TRBD1 (5 bases). V was pared by 2 bases and J by 5 bases, with 9 bases between. The CDR3 has 13 amino acids. The germline V gene encodes CDR1 MDHEN and CDR2 SYDVKM. The CDR3 DNA is TGTGCCAGCAGTTTAGCCAGGGTCGAGACCCAGTACTTC. This sequence encodes CASSLARVETQYF.

This clone was counted between two and nine times. V gene TRBV5-4 combines with J gene TRBJ2-7, with 9 nucleotides matching TRBD1. The CDR3 is 14 residues long. From germline, CDR1 is SGHNT and CDR2 YYREEE (reference sequence). J lost 7 bases, V lost 4 bases, and 9 bases had no gene match. The CDR3 here is CASSTRDRVGEQYF. For the CDR3, the DNA is TGTGCCAGCAGCACACGGGACAGGGTCGGAGAGCAGTACTTC.

This clone has a handful of counts. The chain carries TRBV28 and TRBJ2-6; 10 positions agree with TRBD1. J was trimmed by 1 base and V by 5 bases; bases with no gene match: 8. Germline V gives CDR1 MDHEN, CDR2 SYDVKM. This CDR3 has 18 residues. The CDR3 DNA sequence: TGTGCCAGCAGTCCAAGACAGGGGGCGAAATCTGGGGCCAACGTCCTGACTTTC. Protein product: CASSPRQGAKSGANVLTF.